The 22 T cell receptor beta chains in this list originate from one sample, sequenced in a study of cytomegalovirus exposure and HLA in healthy donors. PCR amplification relied on 60 Vbeta primers (plus 13 Jbeta primers). Sequencing used immunoSEQ multiplex PCR; TCRdb keeps in-frame clones, though not all of them. Among approximately 130,000 clones listed, about four fifths were seen once. Sequenced material: PBMCs. These receptors were collected from a man in his thirties or forties in good health and CMV-seronegative.

The chain's CDR3 is CASSAPEGYGYTF. Here the CDR3 DNA reads TGCGCCAGCAGCGCCCCGGAGGGGTATGGCTACACCTTC. The rearrangement uses TRBV5-1 and TRBJ1-2, with a weak D call TRBD1 (5 bases). The CDR3 is made up of 13 amino acids. CDR1 and CDR2 from the germline V gene are SGHRS and YFSETQ. Trimming left V 4 bases short and J 5 bases short, with 12 bases between.

In this sample, this clone turned up once. A junction boundary mismatches the germline segment, possibly from a read error. V usage is TRBV7-7 and J usage is TRBJ2-7, with 7 bases that match TRBD1. Germline lookup yields CDR1 SSHAT and CDR2 FNYEAQ (reference sequence). The CDR3 spans 13 residues. The CDR3 sequence: CASSLDRAGEQYF. CDR3 DNA: TGTGCTAGCAGCTTAGACAGGGCAGGCGAGCAGTACTTC. Looking up the rest from reference TRBV7-7 and TRBJ2-7 gives the full variable domain: GAGVSQSPRYKVTKRGQDVTLRCDPISSHATLYWYQQALGQGPEFLTYFNYEAQPDKSGLPSDRFSAERPEGSISTLTIQRTEQRDSAMYRCASSLDRAGEQYFGPGTRLTVT.

J is TRBJ1-1 and V is TRBV23-1, with no clear D. TRBV23-1 qualifies as an ORF whose function is uncertain. V was cut by 4 bases and J by 9 bases, with 15 bases left in between. CDR3 size: 13 residues. This chain's CDR3 is CASSLAHPDKAFF. CDR3 nucleotide sequence: TGCGCCAGCAGTCTCGCGCACCCCGATAAAGCTTTCTTT.

The CDR3 coding sequence is TGTGCCATCAGTGAGTACACAGGGGCTCAAGAGACCCAGTACTTC. Encoded protein: CAISEYTGAQETQYF. The chain combines TRBV10-3 with TRBJ2-5, with 7 bases aligning to TRBD1. The junction had 4 bases not matched to a gene; V was cut back by 1 base and J by 2 bases. The germline CDR1 and CDR2 sequences are ENHRY and SYGVKD. CDR3 length: 15 amino acids.

This chain uses TRBV7-3 with TRBJ2-3; the D gene is possibly TRBD2 (5 bases). CDR1 and CDR2 (germline): SGHTA, FQGTGA. There are 12 residues in the CDR3. With 4 bases removed from V and 7 bases from J, the gap between germline ends came to 9 bases. The DNA for the CDR3 is TGTGCCAGCAGCTCCGGAGGATATACGCAGTATTTT. Translating gives CASSSGGYTQYF.

The genes are TRBV5-1 and TRBJ2-3; 9 positions agree with TRBD2. There are 16 residues in the CDR3. In germline, CDR1 is SGHRS, CDR2 YFSETQ. The junction had 10 bases not matched to a gene; V was cut back by 4 bases and J by 4 bases. The DNA of the CDR3 is TGCGCCAGCAGCGCGCTAGCGGGGCAATTGTCAGATACGCAGTATTTT. Protein: CASSALAGQLSDTQYF. The variable domain in full, completed from reference TRBV5-1 and TRBJ2-3, reads KAGVTQTPRYLIKTRGQQVTLSCSPISGHRSVSWYQQTPGQGLQFLFEYFSETQRNKGNFPGRFSGRQFSNSRSEMNVSTLELGDSALYLCASSALAGQLSDTQYFGPGTRLTVL.

V and J are TRBV25-1 and TRBJ2-3; D remains ambiguous. Trimming removed 6 bases at V and 0 bases at J, with 7 bases between. The germline CDR1 and CDR2 sequences are MGHDK and SYGVNS. CDR3 size: 13 residues. CDR3 sequence reads: CASRSSSTDTQYF. The CDR3 DNA is TGTGCCAGCAGATCCTCTAGCACAGATACGCAGTATTTT.

The V gene is TRBV7-2, the J gene TRBJ2-7; 12 bases match TRBD2. The CDR3 is made up of 15 amino acids. Germline CDR1 and CDR2: SGHTA and FQGNSA. The ends lost 2 bases at V and 2 bases at J; junction bases unmatched: 1. The CDR3 loop reads CASSLWTSGTYEQYF. DNA of the CDR3: TGTGCCAGCAGCTTATGGACTAGCGGGACCTACGAGCAGTACTTC.

J is TRBJ1-5 and V is TRBV19, with TRBD1 matching 9 bases. The CDR3 covers 15 residues. Germline CDR1 is LNHDA and CDR2 is SQIVND (reference sequence). After removal of 6 bases from V and 1 base from J, the junction contained 4 bases not matched to a gene. In DNA, the CDR3 is TGTGCCAGTAGCTACAGGGGGCGAAGCAATCAGCCCCAGCATTTT. Protein product: CASSYRGRSNQPQHF.

The chain is built from TRBV27 and TRBJ2-3; D may be TRBD2 (5 bases). Germline values: CDR1 MNHEY, CDR2 SMNVEV (reference sequence). The CDR3 extends over 14 amino acids. Trimming shortened V by 5 bases and J by 0 bases, and 9 bases separated the two germline ends. CDR3 bases: TGTGCCAGCAGTCGGGGAGCTAGCACAGATACGCAGTATTTT. This encodes CASSRGASTDTQYF.

The chain has TRBV7-2 and TRBJ2-7; tentatively, D is TRBD1 (5 bases). The V end was cut by 1 base, the J end by 1 base, with 8 bases between. This CDR3 region has 14 residues. Germline V lookup: CDR1 SGHTA, CDR2 FQGNSA. The CDR3 protein is CASSLDQGSYEQYF. In DNA, the CDR3 is TGTGCCAGCAGCTTAGATCAGGGTTCCTACGAGCAGTACTTC.

The gene calls are TRBV6-1 and TRBJ2-1, with 11 nucleotides matching TRBD2. The CDR3 spans 17 residues. Germline CDR1 reads MNHNS; CDR2 reads SASEGT. V lost 4 bases and J lost 2; bases outside the gene matches: 7. CDR3 loop: CASSVSYSGGAYNEQFF. DNA for the CDR3: TGTGCCAGCAGTGTGTCATATAGCGGGGGGGCCTACAATGAGCAGTTCTTC.

This rearrangement joins TRBV7-2 to TRBJ2-7; D gene unclear. Germline lookup yields CDR1 SGHTA and CDR2 FQGNSA. Trimming took 1 base from V and 7 from J, leaving 8 bases between them. There are 12 residues in the CDR3. In DNA form, the CDR3 reads TGTGCCAGCAGCTTAGAATTCGGGGAGCAGTACTTC. This sequence encodes CASSLEFGEQYF.

Concerning this clone: Other DNA sequences in this sample translate to the same CDR3. The chain carries TRBV27 and TRBJ1-5; 9 positions agree with TRBD1. This CDR3 region has 14 residues. The germline V gene has CDR1 MNHEY and CDR2 SMNVEV (reference sequence). The junction had 1 base not matched to a gene; V was cut back by 2 bases and J by 5 bases. CDR3 loop: CASSLNRGHQPQHF. For the CDR3, the DNA is TGTGCCAGCAGTTTAAACAGGGGGCATCAGCCCCAGCATTTT.

The gene calls are TRBV4-1 and TRBJ2-2; the match to TRBD2 covers 11 bases. The V gene's germline CDR1 is MGHRA and CDR2 YSYEKL. After removal of 4 bases from V and 4 bases from J, the junction contained 8 bases not matched to a gene. The CDR3 consists of 17 residues. CDR3 region: CASSPLAGGQSTGELFF. The CDR3 region has the DNA TGCGCCAGCAGCCCGCTAGCGGGGGGCCAAAGCACCGGGGAGCTGTTTTTT.

The chain is built from TRBV7-9 and TRBJ1-1, with D possibly matching TRBD1 (5 bases). Per germline, CDR1 SEHNR and CDR2 FQNEAQ (reference sequence). With 2 bases removed from V and 0 bases from J, the gap between germline ends came to 10 bases. The CDR3 covers 15 residues. The CDR3, as DNA: TGTGCCAGCAGCTTAAGACAGCCATTGAACACTGAAGCTTTCTTT. This encodes CASSLRQPLNTEAFF.

The chain carries TRBV4-2 and TRBJ2-1; TRBD1 matches at 10 bases. Trimming removed 2 bases from V and 3 bases from J; junction bases left unmatched: 4. Germline assignment: CDR1 LGHNA and CDR2 YNFKEQ. The CDR3 loop spans 16 amino acids. CDR3: CASSQPGTGDYNEQFF. CDR3 in DNA: TGTGCCAGCAGCCAACCCGGGACAGGGGACTACAATGAGCAGTTCTTC.

As to this clone: The junction does not match germline at one end; this may be a read error. The chain uses TRBV7-7 and TRBJ2-3, with TRBD1 identical over 8 bases. This CDR3 region has 13 residues. Per germline, CDR1 SSHAT and CDR2 FNYEAQ (reference sequence). The CDR3 reads CASSSTGERAQYF. The CDR3 DNA reads as TGTGCTAGCAGCTCGACAGGGGAGCGAGCGCAGTATTTT.

This clone was seen only a few times. The gene calls are TRBV5-1 and TRBJ2-5, with 8 bases matching TRBD2. After removal of 3 bases from V and 4 bases from J, the junction contained 8 bases not matched to a gene. Per the germline V gene, CDR1 is SGHRS and CDR2 is YFSETQ. The CDR3 totals 15 residues. CDR3 region: CASSSEAGVGETQYF. CDR3 DNA: TGCGCCAGCAGCTCCGAAGCGGGAGTCGGAGAGACCCAGTACTTC. Together with reference TRBV5-1 and TRBJ2-5, the CDR3 gives the full variable domain: KAGVTQTPRYLIKTRGQQVTLSCSPISGHRSVSWYQQTPGQGLQFLFEYFSETQRNKGNFPGRFSGRQFSNSRSEMNVSTLELGDSALYLCASSSEAGVGETQYFGPGTRLLVL.

The rearrangement joins TRBV4-2 to TRBJ2-7, with 9 nucleotides matching TRBD1. The CDR3 loop spans 16 amino acids. CDR1 is LGHNA and CDR2 is YNFKEQ in the germline V gene. V lost 2 bases and J lost 2; bases outside the gene matches: 7. The CDR3 is CASSQSGGTGTYEQYF. DNA for the CDR3: TGTGCCAGCAGCCAATCCGGGGGGACAGGGACCTACGAGCAGTACTTC.

This clone has a handful of counts. V and J are TRBV18 and TRBJ2-3; possibly TRBD2 for D (5 bases). The CDR3 spans 17 residues. The V and J ends lost 5 bases and 0 bases respectively, with 18 bases between them. Germline values: CDR1 KGHSH, CDR2 LQKENI. The CDR3 nucleotides read TGTGCCAGCTCAAAGACTATCAGCCACCCTAGCACAGATACGCAGTATTTT. This codes for CASSKTISHPSTDTQYF.

The CDR3 DNA sequence: TGTGCCAGTAGTAACAGGGGGGAAACAGATACGCAGTATTTT. Translation gives CASSNRGETDTQYF. This chain uses TRBV19 with TRBJ2-3, with 8 bases fitting TRBD1. The V and J ends lost 4 bases and 3 bases, in that order; junction bases with no gene match: 3. Germline CDR1 reads LNHDA; CDR2 reads SQIVND (reference sequence). This CDR3 comprises 14 residues.